One and the same sample provided the 10 T cell receptor beta chains below, sequenced in a study of low-dose radiotherapy and immunotherapy resistance in tumors. Described time point: before trial treatment. First-strand cDNA used TRAV- and TRBV-specific primers, covering alpha and beta chains. Both a constant-region primer and a V-primer adapter served to amplify TCRs across roughly 20 PCR cycles. TCRdb called the reads again in MiXCR, with one record for every CDR3 protein. The sample lists approximately 89,000 distinct CDR3 sequences, approximately 17% occurring once. This specimen consisted of PBMCs, obtained before treatment. The receptors were sampled from a male donor with prostate cancer.

Comment on this clonotype: A much larger clonotype is one base distant, so this may be a read error. This chain connects TRBV6-1 to TRBJ1-3; 7 bases line up with TRBD1. The CDR3 length is 17 residues. Germline V gene lookup returns CDR1 MNHNS and CDR2 SASEGT. The CDR3 nucleotides are TGTGGCAGCAGTTACTCGGTCAGGGGGACTTCTGGAAACACCATATATTTT. Translation gives CGSSYSVRGTSGNTIYF.

This clonotype has ten or more counts. V is TRBV13 and J is TRBJ1-3, with 10 bases matching TRBD1. J lost 0 bases, V lost 3 bases, and 11 bases had no gene match. The CDR3 extends over 19 amino acids. Germline values: CDR1 PRHDT, CDR2 FYEKMQ (reference sequence). CDR3: CASSFSGQGGLASGNTIYF. CDR3 sequence (DNA): TGTGCCAGCAGCTTTTCCGGACAGGGGGGACTGGCCTCTGGAAACACCATATATTTT.

The CDR3 loop is CASSPGANSYEQYF. The CDR3 bases are TGTGCCAGCAGCCCGGGGGCCAACTCCTACGAGCAGTACTTC. The chain links TRBV9 to TRBJ2-7; D possibly uses TRBD1 or TRBD2 (6 bases each). V was shortened by 4 bases and J by 0 bases, with 11 bases between the two germline ends. The length of the CDR3 is 14 residues. Germline V gene sequence: CDR1 SGDLS, CDR2 YYNGEE.

The gene calls are TRBV9 and TRBJ1-2; no clear D gene. CDR3 length: 12 residues. The V end lost 0 bases, the J end lost 8 bases, and 8 bases lay between the germline ends. Germline V CDR1 and CDR2: SGDLS, YYNGEE. The CDR3 sequence is CASSVDGIGYTF. CDR3 DNA sequence: TGTGCCAGCAGCGTAGATGGGATCGGCTACACCTTC.

This clonotype was recorded once. The CDR3 nucleotides read TGTGCTAGTGGTTTGGTACGGAACACCGGGGAGCTGTTTTTT. This encodes CASGLVRNTGELFF. The chain links TRBV12-5 to TRBJ2-2; no clear D gene. This CDR3 is built from 14 residues. Looked up from germline, CDR1 is LGHNT and CDR2 is FRNRAP. Trimming removed 0 bases from V and 1 base from J, with 3 bases in between. The full variable domain, with the rest looked up from reference TRBV12-5 and TRBJ2-2, is DARVTQTPRHKVTEMGQEVTMRCQPILGHNTVFWYRQTMMQGLELLAYFRNRAPLDDSGMPKDRFSAEMPDATLATLKIQPSEPRDSAVYFCASGLVRNTGELFFGEGSRLTVL.

This clonotype occurred many times. This rearrangement joins TRBV5-1 to TRBJ1-1, with D hard to call. Per germline, CDR1 SGHRS and CDR2 YFSETQ. The CDR3 is 13 amino acids. V lost 0 bases and J 8 bases, leaving 11 bases between the germline ends. The CDR3 here is CASSLEVGGEAFF. Here the CDR3 DNA reads TGCGCCAGCAGCTTGGAGGTCGGAGGGGAAGCTTTCTTT. Combining the CDR3 with reference TRBV5-1 and TRBJ1-1 gives the whole variable domain KAGVTQTPRYLIKTRGQQVTLSCSPISGHRSVSWYQQTPGQGLQFLFEYFSETQRNKGNFPGRFSGRQFSNSRSEMNVSTLELGDSALYLCASSLEVGGEAFFGQGTRLTVV.

This clonotype was counted at least ten times. A far larger clone differs by one base, so this is likely a read error. The V gene is TRBV7-2, the J gene TRBJ2-1; tentative D call: TRBD1 (6 bases). CDR1 is SGHTA and CDR2 is FQGNSA in the germline V gene. The CDR3 spans 17 residues. V lost 2 bases, J lost 10 bases, and 24 bases lay in between. DNA of the CDR3: TGTGCCAGCAGCTTATTACCTGTGGGGGCAGTGGGATACGAGCAGTTCTTC. Translation: CASSLLPVGAVGYEQFF.

This clonotype showed up many times. V and J are TRBV20-1 and TRBJ2-1; 10 bases match TRBD2. J gave up 7 bases and V 2 bases, and 5 bases lay outside the gene matches. Per the germline V gene, CDR1 is DFQATT and CDR2 is SNEGSKA (reference sequence). The CDR3 length is 14 residues. The CDR3 here is CSARPASGSNEQFF. Here the CDR3 DNA reads TGCAGTGCTAGACCGGCTAGCGGGAGTAATGAGCAGTTCTTC.

V gene TRBV11-2 combines with J gene TRBJ1-2, with D unresolved. V was shortened by 5 bases and J by 4 bases, with 8 bases between the two germline ends. Germline CDR1 SGHAT, CDR2 FQNNGV. CDR3 length: 12 residues. CDR3 residues: CASSQISYGYTF. DNA of the CDR3: TGTGCCAGCAGCCAGATATCCTATGGCTACACCTTC. Supplemented by reference TRBV11-2 and TRBJ1-2, the full variable domain reads EAGVAQSPRYKIIEKRQSVAFWCNPISGHATLYWYQQILGQGPKLLIQFQNNGVVDDSQLPKDRFSAERLKGVDSTLKIQPAKLEDSAVYLCASSQISYGYTFGSGTRLTVV.

The chain carries TRBV30 and TRBJ1-1, with 7 bases that match TRBD1. This CDR3 is 14 amino acids long. The V gene's germline CDR1 is GTSNPN and CDR2 SVGIG (reference sequence). The V segment lost 1 base and the J segment 12 bases; nucleotides outside the gene matches: 14. The CDR3 DNA is TGTGCCTGGAGTGCAGGGGGGGACGCTGCGGAGACTTTCTTT. This gives the protein CAWSAGGDAAETFF.